This T cell receptor beta chain was identified during a study of CD4 T cells in relation to SARS-CoV-2 and coronaviruses. Looking at the study overall: ViraFEST: approximately 10-day antigen culture of PBMCs, then TCR beta CDR3 sequencing. Convalescent patients were under 10 males and a few females; two were Hispanic. Convalescent donors were aged about 20 to 72, with median roughly 40 years.

Comments on this clone: Antigen: not known.

90,000 to 100,000 naive or memory CD4+ cells were cultured with CEF peptides for approximately 11 days. Per germline, CDR1 GTSNPN and CDR2 SVGIG (reference sequence). The ends lost 0 bases at V and 9 bases at J; junction bases unmatched: 8. This CDR3 is 14 amino acids long. Sequencing used immunoSEQ multiplex PCR; TCRdb keeps in-frame clones, though not all of them. This table holds roughly 38,000 clones, 84% found once. The clonotype comes from an adult with COVID-19. Sequencing input: naive CD4+ T cells from PBMCs, cultured in vitro. Regarding subset: naive CD4+ T cells isolated by negative enrichment. The chain links TRBV30 to TRBJ2-4; 7 positions match TRBD2. The CDR3 here is CAWSVGGSSAIQYF. In DNA form, the CDR3 reads TGTGCCTGGAGTGTTGGCGGGAGTTCGGCCATTCAGTACTTC.